This TCR beta chain emerged from a study of T cell repertoires in cytomegalovirus infection. About the research overall: Through public TCR beta signatures, both CMV infection and matching HLA type were indicated. General study results and limits: Clonotype analysis showed dominance of the ex vivo response by HLA-C-restricted CMV-specific TCR beta clonotypes.

TCRdb processed the reads anew with MiXCR; each CDR3 protein has one entry. The sample shows under 200,000 distinct CDR3 sequences, about a fifth of them seen only once. V was shortened by 4 bases and J by 4 bases, with 19 bases between the two germline ends. Per germline, CDR1 SGHTA and CDR2 FQGNSA. CDR3 length: 16 amino acids. About this clonotype itself: As yet, its antigen is unknown.

The receptor's source is a human donor in good health (CMV status not recorded). Some clones in this sample may be carry-over from other donors' samples. The sequences come from CD8+ T cells from cultured PBMCs, collected from culture after CMV antigen stimulation. The V gene is TRBV7-2, the J gene TRBJ1-1; the D is unclear. For the CDR3, the DNA is TGTGCCAGCAGCTCCGTTGGGTTCCGTGAGTCCACTGAAGCTTTCTTT. Translating gives CASSSVGFRESTEAFF. Full variable domain (missing parts from reference TRBV7-2 and TRBJ1-1): GAGVSQSPSNKVTEKGKDVELRCDPISGHTALYWYRQSLGQGLEFLIYFQGNSAPDKSGLPSDRFSAERTGGSVSTLTIQRTQQEDSAVYLCASSSVGFRESTEAFFGQGTRLTVV.